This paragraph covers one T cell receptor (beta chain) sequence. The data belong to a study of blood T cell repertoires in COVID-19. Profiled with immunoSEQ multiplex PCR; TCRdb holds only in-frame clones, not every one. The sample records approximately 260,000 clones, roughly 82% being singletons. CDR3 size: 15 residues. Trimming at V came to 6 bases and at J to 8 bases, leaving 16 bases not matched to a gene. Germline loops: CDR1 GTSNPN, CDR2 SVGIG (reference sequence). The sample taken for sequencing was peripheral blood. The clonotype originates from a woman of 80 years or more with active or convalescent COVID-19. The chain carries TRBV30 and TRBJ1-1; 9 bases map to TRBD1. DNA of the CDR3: TGTGCCTGCGGAGGAAAGGGACAGGGCGGTAGGGAAGCTTTCTTT. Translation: CACGGKGQGGREAFF.